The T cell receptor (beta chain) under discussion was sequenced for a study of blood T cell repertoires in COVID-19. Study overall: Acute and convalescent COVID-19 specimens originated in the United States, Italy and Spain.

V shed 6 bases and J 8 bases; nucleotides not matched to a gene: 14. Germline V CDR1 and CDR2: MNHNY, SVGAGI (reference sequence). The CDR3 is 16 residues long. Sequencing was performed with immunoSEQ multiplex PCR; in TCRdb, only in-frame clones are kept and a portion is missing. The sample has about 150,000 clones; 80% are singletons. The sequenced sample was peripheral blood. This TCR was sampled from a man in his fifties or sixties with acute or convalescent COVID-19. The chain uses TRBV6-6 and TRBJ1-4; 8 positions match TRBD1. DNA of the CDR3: TGTGCCAGCAGGAGTCTTCCCGGGACAGGCGACGAAAAACTGTTTTTT. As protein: CASRSLPGTGDEKLFF.